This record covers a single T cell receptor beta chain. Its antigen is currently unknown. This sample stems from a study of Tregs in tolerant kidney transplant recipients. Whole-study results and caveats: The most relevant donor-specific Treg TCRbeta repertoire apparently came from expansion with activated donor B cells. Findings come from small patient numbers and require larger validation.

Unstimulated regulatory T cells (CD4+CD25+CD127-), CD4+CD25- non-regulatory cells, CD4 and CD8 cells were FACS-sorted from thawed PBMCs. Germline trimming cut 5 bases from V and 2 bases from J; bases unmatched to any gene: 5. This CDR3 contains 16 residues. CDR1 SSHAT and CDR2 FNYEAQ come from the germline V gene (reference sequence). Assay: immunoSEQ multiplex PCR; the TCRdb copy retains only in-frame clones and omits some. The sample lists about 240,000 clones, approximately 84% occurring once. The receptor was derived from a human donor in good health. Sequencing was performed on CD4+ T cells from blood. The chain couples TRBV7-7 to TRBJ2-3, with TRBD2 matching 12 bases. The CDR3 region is CASSTGLAGTTDTQYF. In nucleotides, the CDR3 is TGTGCCAGCAGCACCGGACTAGCGGGAACCACAGATACGCAGTATTTT.